These 11 T cell receptor beta chains were all obtained from the same sample, sequenced in a study of spatial heterogeneity in lung cancer. Time point denoted: sample taken at primary tumor resection. The antigens these receptors bind are not known. TCRdb called the 5' RACE reads again in MiXCR, with one record for every CDR3 protein. The table lists about 6,300 distinct CDR3 sequences, 1.3% of them singletons. Study-level results: Expanded intratumoral alpha and beta TCR counts tracked tumor mutation counts.

The specimen was lung tumor tissue, collected at surgery. The receptors stem from a male donor with early-stage non-small cell lung cancer.

This clonotype counts as medium-sized. The chain joins TRBV29-1 to TRBJ2-3; 8 bases agree with TRBD1. Germline V gives CDR1 SQVTM, CDR2 ANQGSEA. This CDR3 comprises 13 residues. The J segment lost 1 base and the V segment lost 3 bases, leaving 0 bases of the junction unmatched. This CDR3 reads CSVEGQGTDTQYF. The CDR3 DNA sequence: TGCAGCGTTGAGGGACAGGGCACAGATACGCAGTATTTT.

By frequency in the sample, this clonotype is medium-sized. The chain has TRBV10-3 and TRBJ2-7; D gene ambiguous. This CDR3 has 14 amino acids. Germline CDR1 ENHRY, CDR2 SYGVKD. V was trimmed by 3 bases and J by 1 base, leaving 10 bases between them. The CDR3: CAISDVVYSYEQYF. Here the CDR3 DNA reads TGTGCCATCAGTGACGTCGTGTATTCCTACGAGCAGTACTTC.

This clonotype has ten or more counts. V usage is TRBV6-1 and J usage is TRBJ2-7, with D possibly matching TRBD1 (6 bases). V shed 6 bases and J shed 6 bases, with 21 bases lying between them. The CDR3 covers 15 residues. Germline CDR1 reads MNHNS; CDR2 reads SASEGT. The CDR3 sequence is CASSGPGAGQVEQYF. In DNA, the CDR3 is TGTGCCAGCAGCGGTCCAGGGGCAGGGCAGGTCGAGCAGTACTTC.

This clonotype is termed medium-sized. The chain joins TRBV12-3 or TRBV12-4 to TRBJ2-3; D call uncertain. The CDR3 has 13 amino acids. V gave up 6 bases and J gave up 6 bases, with 13 bases separating them. CDR3 coding DNA: TGTGCCAGCAGCCCTGACGCTGTGGATACGCAGTATTTT. This translates into CASSPDAVDTQYF.

In its sample, this clonotype ranks as medium-sized. This sequence joins TRBV7-9 and TRBJ2-7; the match to TRBD1 covers 11 bases. V lost 5 bases and J lost 0; bases outside the gene matches: 6. This CDR3 has 16 amino acids. The germline gives CDR1 SEHNR, CDR2 FQNEAQ (reference sequence). The chain's CDR3 is CASSLIGTGGSYEQYF. In nucleotides, the CDR3 is TGTGCCAGCAGCCTGATCGGGACAGGGGGCTCCTACGAGCAGTACTTC. The whole variable domain, remainder taken from reference TRBV7-9 and TRBJ2-7, is DTGVSQNPRHKITKRGQNVTFRCDPISEHNRLYWYRQTLGQGPEFLTYFQNEAQLEKSRLLSDRFSAERPKGSFSTLEIQRTEQGDSAMYLCASSLIGTGGSYEQYFGPGTRLTVT.

In its sample, this clonotype was seen many times. The chain couples TRBV7-9 to TRBJ1-2; D gene unclear. The ends were cut back, 5 bases at V and 3 bases at J, with 10 bases in the middle. From germline, CDR1 is SEHNR and CDR2 FQNEAQ (reference sequence). This CDR3 is 13 amino acids long. CDR3 residues: CASSPGLDYGYTF. The CDR3 DNA follows: TGTGCCAGCAGCCCTGGGCTTGACTATGGCTACACCTTC.

This clonotype was seen ten or more times. V is TRBV9 and J is TRBJ1-1, with D perhaps matching TRBD1 (5 bases). V gave up 0 bases and J gave up 4 bases, with 13 bases separating them. Germline V gene sequence: CDR1 SGDLS, CDR2 YYNGEE. CDR3 size: 15 residues. The chain's CDR3 is CASSVGGIPSTEAFF. The DNA of the CDR3 is TGTGCCAGCAGCGTAGGGGGCATCCCGAGCACTGAAGCTTTCTTT.

This clonotype occurred many times. J is TRBJ2-1 and V is TRBV5-5; the match to TRBD2 covers 9 bases. The germline V gene has CDR1 SGHKS and CDR2 YYEKEE (reference sequence). The CDR3 extends over 15 amino acids. V dropped 0 bases and J dropped 6; count of bases not matched to a gene: 4. For the CDR3, the DNA is TGTGCCAGCAGCTTGGAGGGTAGCGGGAGCAATGAGCAGTTCTTC. This codes for CASSLEGSGSNEQFF. The whole variable domain, remainder taken from reference TRBV5-5 and TRBJ2-1, is DAGVTQSPTHLIKTRGQQVTLRCSPISGHKSVSWYQQVLGQGPQFIFQYYEKEERGRGNFPDRFSARQFPNYSSELNVNALLLGDSALYLCASSLEGSGSNEQFFGPGTRLTVL.

This clonotype has ten or more counts. This sequence joins TRBV10-3 and TRBJ1-5; D is uncertain. The CDR3 spans 12 residues. Trimming left V 6 bases short and J 6 bases short, with 9 bases between. CDR1 ENHRY and CDR2 SYGVKD come from the germline V gene. The CDR3 reads CAIRGEGQPQHF. The CDR3 DNA follows: TGTGCCATCAGAGGAGAGGGTCAGCCCCAGCATTTT.

The sample holds many counts of this clonotype. DNA for the CDR3: TGCGCCAGCAGCTTGGAACAGGGAGCGGGGGCCAACGTCCTGACTTTC. Translation gives CASSLEQGAGANVLTF. The rearrangement uses TRBV5-1 and TRBJ2-6; maybe TRBD1 (6 bases). The CDR3 has 16 amino acids. V lost 0 bases and J 4 bases, leaving 11 bases between the germline ends. Germline CDR1 SGHRS, CDR2 YFSETQ.

This clonotype rates as medium-sized (0.01 to 0.1%). The chain couples TRBV20-1 to TRBJ1-5; no reliable D call. The CDR3 runs 13 residues. Germline assignment: CDR1 DFQATT and CDR2 SNEGSKA (reference sequence). V was cut by 6 bases and J by 0 bases, with 9 bases left in between. Written as DNA, the CDR3 is TGCAGTGCCCGTCAGGATAGCAATCAGCCCCAGCATTTT. Residues: CSARQDSNQPQHF.